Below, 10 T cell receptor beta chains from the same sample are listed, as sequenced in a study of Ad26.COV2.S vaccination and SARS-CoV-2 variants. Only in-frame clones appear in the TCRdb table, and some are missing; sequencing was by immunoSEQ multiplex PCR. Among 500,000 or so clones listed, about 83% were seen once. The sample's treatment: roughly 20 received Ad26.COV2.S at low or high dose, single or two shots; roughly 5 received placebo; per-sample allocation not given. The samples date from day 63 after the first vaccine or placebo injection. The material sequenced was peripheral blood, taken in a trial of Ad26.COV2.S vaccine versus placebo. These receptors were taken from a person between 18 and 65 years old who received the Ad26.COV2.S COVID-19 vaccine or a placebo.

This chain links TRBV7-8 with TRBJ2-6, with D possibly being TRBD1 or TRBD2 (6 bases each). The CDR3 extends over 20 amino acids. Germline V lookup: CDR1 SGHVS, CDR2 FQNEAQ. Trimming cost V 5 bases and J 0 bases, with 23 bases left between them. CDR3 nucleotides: TGTGCCAGCAGCCGGGGAGTGGGCCGGGGGCACCCCTCTGGGGCCAACGTCCTGACTTTC. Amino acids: CASSRGVGRGHPSGANVLTF.

Here the CDR3 reads CASSSQTRREKLFF. DNA for the CDR3: TGTGCCAGCAGTTCACAGACTCGAAGGGAAAAACTGTTTTTT. The chain employs TRBV28 and TRBJ1-4; the D is unclear. This CDR3 is 14 amino acids long. Per the germline V gene, CDR1 is MDHEN and CDR2 is SYDVKM. V was shortened by 4 bases and J by 8 bases, with 14 bases between the two germline ends.

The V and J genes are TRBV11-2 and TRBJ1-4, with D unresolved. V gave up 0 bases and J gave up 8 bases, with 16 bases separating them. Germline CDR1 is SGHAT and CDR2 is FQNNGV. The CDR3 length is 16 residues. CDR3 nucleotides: TGTGCCAGCAGCTTAGATTTGGGAGCGCTAGGAGAAAAACTGTTTTTT. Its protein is CASSLDLGALGEKLFF.

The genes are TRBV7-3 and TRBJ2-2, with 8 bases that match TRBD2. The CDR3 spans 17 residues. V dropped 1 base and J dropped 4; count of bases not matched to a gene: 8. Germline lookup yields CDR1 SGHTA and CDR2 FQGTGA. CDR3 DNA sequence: TGTGCCAGCAGCTTAAGGACAGCGGGAGCGCGCACCGGGGAGCTGTTTTTT. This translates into CASSLRTAGARTGELFF.

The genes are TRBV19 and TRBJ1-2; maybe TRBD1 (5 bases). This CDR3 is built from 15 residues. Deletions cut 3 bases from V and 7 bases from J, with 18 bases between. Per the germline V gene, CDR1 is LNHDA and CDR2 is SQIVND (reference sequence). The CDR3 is CASSIRAGSSAGYTF. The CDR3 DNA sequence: TGTGCCAGTAGTATTCGGGCAGGGAGTTCGGCTGGCTACACCTTC.

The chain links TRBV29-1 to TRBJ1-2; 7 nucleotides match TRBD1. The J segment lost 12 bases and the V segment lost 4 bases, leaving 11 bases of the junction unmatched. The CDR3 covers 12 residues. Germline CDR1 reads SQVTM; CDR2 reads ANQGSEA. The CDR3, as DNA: TGCAGCGTTGTACGGGACAGTCGTATTCACACCTTC. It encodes CSVVRDSRIHTF. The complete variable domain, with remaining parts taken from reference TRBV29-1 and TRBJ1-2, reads SAVISQKPSRDICQRGTSLTIQCQVDSQVTMMFWYRQQPGQSLTLIATANQGSEATYESGFVIDKFPISRPNLTFSTLTVSNMSPEDSSIYLCSVVRDSRIHTFGSGTRLTVV.

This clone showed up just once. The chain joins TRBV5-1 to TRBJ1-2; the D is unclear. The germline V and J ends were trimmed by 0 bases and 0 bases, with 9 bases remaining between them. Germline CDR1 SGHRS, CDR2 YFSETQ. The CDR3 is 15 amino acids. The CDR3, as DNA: TGCGCCAGCAGCTTGGGGATGACGGCTAACTATGGCTACACCTTC. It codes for CASSLGMTANYGYTF.

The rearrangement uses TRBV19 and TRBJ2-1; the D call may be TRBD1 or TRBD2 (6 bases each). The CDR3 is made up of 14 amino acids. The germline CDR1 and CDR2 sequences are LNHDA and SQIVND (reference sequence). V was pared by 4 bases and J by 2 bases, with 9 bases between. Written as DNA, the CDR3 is TGTGCCAGTAGTAACGGGGGCACCTACAATGAGCAGTTCTTC. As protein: CASSNGGTYNEQFF.

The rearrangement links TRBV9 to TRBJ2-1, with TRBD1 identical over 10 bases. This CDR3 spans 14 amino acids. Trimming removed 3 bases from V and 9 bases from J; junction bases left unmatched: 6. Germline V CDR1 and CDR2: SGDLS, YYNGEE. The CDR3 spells CASSGRDRGSEQFF. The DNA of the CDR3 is TGTGCCAGCAGCGGCCGGGACAGGGGAAGTGAGCAGTTCTTC.

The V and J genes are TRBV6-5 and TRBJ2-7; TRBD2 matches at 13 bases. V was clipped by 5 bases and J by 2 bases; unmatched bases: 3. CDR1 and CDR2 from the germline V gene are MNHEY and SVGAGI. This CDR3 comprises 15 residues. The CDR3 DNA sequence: TGTGCCAGCAGTCACGGACTAGCGGGGGCCTACGAGCAGTACTTC. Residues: CASSHGLAGAYEQYF.